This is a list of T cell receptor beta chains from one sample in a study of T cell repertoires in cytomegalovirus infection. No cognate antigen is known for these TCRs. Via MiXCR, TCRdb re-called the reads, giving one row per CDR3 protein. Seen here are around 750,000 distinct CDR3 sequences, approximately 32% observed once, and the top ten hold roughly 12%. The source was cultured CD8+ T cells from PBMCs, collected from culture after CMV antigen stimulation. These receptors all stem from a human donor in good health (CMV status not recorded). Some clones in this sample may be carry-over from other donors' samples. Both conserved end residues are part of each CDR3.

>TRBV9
CASSSRAGYTF
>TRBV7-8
CASSLAGQGPFYGYTF
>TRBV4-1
CASSPSGTTLQETQYF
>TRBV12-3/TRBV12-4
CASSSPGVADGYTF
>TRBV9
CASSGHSGTEAFF
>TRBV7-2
CASSLGLAGGPTGELFF
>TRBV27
CASSLVFGTGSTGELFF
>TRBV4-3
CASSQPGQGSYGYTF
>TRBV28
CASRDGQESTDTQYF
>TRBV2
CASSDYRSGNTIYF
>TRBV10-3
CAIRIGASDYEQYF
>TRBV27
CACSLGAGNEQYF
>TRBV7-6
CASSLGQEQYF
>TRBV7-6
CASSSNSPKGQNIQYF
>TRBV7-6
CASSLDQPVYNEQFF
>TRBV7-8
CASSLTPPLDRGYQYTGELFF
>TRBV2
CASNWKESTNEKLFF